This T cell receptor (beta chain) was obtained from a study of response to subunit inactivated influenza vaccine. MiXCR, run by TCRdb on the RT-PCR reads, gives a single entry per CDR3 protein. The data contain about 620,000 distinct CDR3 sequences, approximately 10% of them singletons. CDR3 length equals 16 residues. Germline V CDR1 and CDR2: SGHAT, FQNNGV. Trimming at V came to 6 bases and at J to 1 base, leaving 5 bases not matched to a gene. The data also belong to a second study, concerning T cells expressing NK-cell markers. From that paper: The authors generated TCR beta cDNA through 5'RACE template switching with UMIs. A handful of donors likewise had their CD3+CD56-NKG2C+ fraction led by these clonotypes.

The specimen comprised PBMCs from blood, sampled on the day of vaccination. The source of this sequence is a middle-aged man who received an inactivated influenza vaccine. The rearrangement joins TRBV11-2 to TRBJ2-2, with 10 bases lining up with TRBD2. The CDR3 sequence: CASRIAGGLNTGELFF. The CDR3 DNA is TGTGCCAGCAGAATAGCGGGAGGTTTGAACACCGGGGAGCTGTTTTTT.